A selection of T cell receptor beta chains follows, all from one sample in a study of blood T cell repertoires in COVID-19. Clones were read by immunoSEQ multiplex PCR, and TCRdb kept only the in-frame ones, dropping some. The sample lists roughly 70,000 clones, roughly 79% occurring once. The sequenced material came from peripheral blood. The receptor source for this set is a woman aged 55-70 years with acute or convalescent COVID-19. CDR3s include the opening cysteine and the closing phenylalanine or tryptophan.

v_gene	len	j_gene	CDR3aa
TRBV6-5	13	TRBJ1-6	CASSYEEGSPLHF
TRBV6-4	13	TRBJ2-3	CASSKREGDTQYF
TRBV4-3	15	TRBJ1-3	CASSQVAGPGNTIYF
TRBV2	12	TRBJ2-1	CASSETSVEQFF
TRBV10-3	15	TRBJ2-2	CAISKTGALTGELFF
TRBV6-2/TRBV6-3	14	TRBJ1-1	CASSFPSGGRPAFF
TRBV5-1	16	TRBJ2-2	CASLPYPGQNTGELFF
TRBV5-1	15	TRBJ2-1	CASSPLTSGGHEQFF
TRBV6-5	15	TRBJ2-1	CASTAGQGDYNEQFF
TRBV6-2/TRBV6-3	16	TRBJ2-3	CASSYSISLITDTQYF
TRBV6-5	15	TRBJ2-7	CASSYGPNPSYEQYF